This T cell receptor (beta chain) stems from a study of spatial heterogeneity in lung cancer (dated by TCRdb to about 2019). For the wider study: More beta-chain than alpha-chain transcripts were consistently detected, likely reflecting higher beta-chain transcript abundance. At surgery, some 220 tumor regions, roughly 62 matched nontumor lung samples and 50 to 60 PBMC samples were TCR-sequenced for both alpha and beta chains. In the raw uncorrected reads, each unique combination of TCR and UMI appeared more than ten times on average. TCR repertoire features were related to nonsynonymous mutation counts determined by whole-exome sequencing of tumor tissue. In non-small cell lung cancer, the study made a quantitative comparison of TCR alpha and beta repertoires among multiple tumor regions, matched nontumor lung and blood. Overall study outcomes, separate from this receptor: Ubiquitous expanded tumor TCRs were found in blood more often at tumor resection than at routine follow-up. Confirming at a functional level the hypothesis that regional TCRs recognize regional mutations was considered to require additional single-cell paired TCR alpha and beta sequencing.

The CDR3 spans 17 residues, from the cysteine through the phenylalanine. Only the CDR3 portion is preserved as DNA: 51 bases, with reading frame beginning at the first base. The germline V gene (reference sequence) specifies LGHDT as CDR1 and YNNKEL as CDR2. The germline ends are 22 bases apart after V is trimmed by 4 bases and J by 6 bases. Points on this clonotype: The specificity of this receptor is unknown. There are no base qualities to consult, and no much larger clone falls within one base.

The protocol used for the library was 5' RACE. Instrument used: NextSeq 500. In the TCR library protocol, a unique molecular identifier was attached to each TCR cDNA molecule so that PCR and sequencing errors could be corrected. Concerning the study's data processing: TCR identification, UMI-based error correction and CDR3 extraction were all carried out with Decombinator tools. TCRs above a frequency of 2 per 1,000, corresponding to the top 1% of the tumor frequency distribution, were defined as expanded. Renyi diversity was calculated using the R vegan package after each repertoire was subsampled 100 times to 5,000 TCRs. To build CDR3 similarity networks, amino acid triplet string-kernel similarity was used, and CDR3s were connected when their pairwise similarity was above 0.82. TCRdb cleaned the public reads at Q25 with fastp, built clones with MiXCR and kept in-frame beta chains. Duplicate CDR3 protein sequences are folded into a single record with the most common DNA and genes. The V and J calls shown here were made by TCRdb, not taken from the authors' results. The sample contains 45,000 to 55,000 distinct CDR3 sequences, over 4.5% of them found a single time. Roughly 11% of the sample is in the top ten clones.

According to the study, the label for this sample's time point signals: sample taken at primary tumor resection. Samples were obtained from fewer than 80 patients with early-stage, untreated non-small cell lung cancer from the lung TRACERx cohort. TCR sequencing used whole RNA extracted from tumor and nontumor lung tissue, or from cryopreserved PBMC samples, without cell sorting. A patient was chosen for TCR sequencing only when enough RNA was available from at least two tumor regions. The sequences come from PBMCs, collected at surgery. The receptor comes from a male donor with early-stage non-small cell lung cancer. Rearrangement joined TRBV3-1 to TRBJ2-1; the D gene cannot be named for sure. CDR3 reads: CASSPLSGVPKPNEQFF. DNA sequence: TGTGCCAGCAGCCCCCTTTCTGGCGTCCCAAAGCCCAATGAGCAGTTCTTC.